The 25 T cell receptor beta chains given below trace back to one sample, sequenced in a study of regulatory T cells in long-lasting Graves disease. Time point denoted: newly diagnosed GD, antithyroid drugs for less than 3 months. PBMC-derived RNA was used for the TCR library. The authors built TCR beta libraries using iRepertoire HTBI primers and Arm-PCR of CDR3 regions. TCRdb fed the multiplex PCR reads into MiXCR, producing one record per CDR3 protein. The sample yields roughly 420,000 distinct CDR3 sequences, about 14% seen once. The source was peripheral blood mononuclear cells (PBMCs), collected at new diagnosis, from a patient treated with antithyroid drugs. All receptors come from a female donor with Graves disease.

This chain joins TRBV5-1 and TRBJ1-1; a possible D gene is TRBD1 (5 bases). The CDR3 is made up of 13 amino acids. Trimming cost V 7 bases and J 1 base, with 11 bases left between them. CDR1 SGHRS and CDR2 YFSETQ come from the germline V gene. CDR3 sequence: CASLDSRNTEAFF. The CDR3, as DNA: TGCGCCAGCCTCGACAGTCGGAACACTGAAGCTTTCTTT.

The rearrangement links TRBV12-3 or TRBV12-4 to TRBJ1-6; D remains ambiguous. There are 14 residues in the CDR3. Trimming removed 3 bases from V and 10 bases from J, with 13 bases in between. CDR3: CASSFQSRTSPLHF. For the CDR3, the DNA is TGTGCCAGCAGTTTCCAGTCTCGGACCTCACCCCTCCACTTT.

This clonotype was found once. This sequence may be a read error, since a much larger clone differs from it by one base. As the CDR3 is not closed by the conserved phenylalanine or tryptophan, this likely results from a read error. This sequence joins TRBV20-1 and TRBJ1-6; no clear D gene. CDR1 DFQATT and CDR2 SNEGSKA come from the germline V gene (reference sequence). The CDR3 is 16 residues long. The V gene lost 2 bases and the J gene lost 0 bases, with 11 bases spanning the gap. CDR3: CSARNQESSYNSPLHY. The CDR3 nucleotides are TGCAGTGCTAGAAACCAGGAGAGCTCCTATAATTCACCCCTCCACTAT.

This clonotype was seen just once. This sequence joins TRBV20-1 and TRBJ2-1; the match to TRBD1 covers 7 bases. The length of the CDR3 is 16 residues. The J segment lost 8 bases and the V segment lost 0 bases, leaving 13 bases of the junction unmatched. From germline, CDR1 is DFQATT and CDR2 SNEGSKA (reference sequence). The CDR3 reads CSAREGGASHGDEQFF. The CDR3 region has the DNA TGCAGTGCTAGAGAAGGGGGCGCCTCCCACGGGGATGAGCAGTTCTTC.

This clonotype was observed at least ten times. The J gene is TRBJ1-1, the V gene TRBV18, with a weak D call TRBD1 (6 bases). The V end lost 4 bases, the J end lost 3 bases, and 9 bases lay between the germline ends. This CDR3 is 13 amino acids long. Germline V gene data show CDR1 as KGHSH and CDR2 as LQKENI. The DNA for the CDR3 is TGTGCCAGCTCACGGGGGCTGGACACTGAAGCTTTCTTT. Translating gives CASSRGLDTEAFF. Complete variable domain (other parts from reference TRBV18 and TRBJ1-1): NAGVMQNPRHLVRRRGQEARLRCSPMKGHSHVYWYRQLPEEGLKFMVYLQKENIIDESGMPKERFSAEFPKEGPSILRIQQVVRGDSAAYFCASSRGLDTEAFFGQGTRLTVV.

The CDR3 is CASSQGAGGPETQYF. Written as DNA, the CDR3 is TGTGCCAGCAGCCAAGGAGCGGGAGGGCCCGAGACCCAGTACTTC. The rearrangement uses TRBV4-2 and TRBJ2-5, with 10 bases matching TRBD2. The germline gives CDR1 LGHNA, CDR2 YNFKEQ. This CDR3 is built from 15 residues. The trim removed 1 base at V and 5 bases at J, leaving 4 bases unmatched.

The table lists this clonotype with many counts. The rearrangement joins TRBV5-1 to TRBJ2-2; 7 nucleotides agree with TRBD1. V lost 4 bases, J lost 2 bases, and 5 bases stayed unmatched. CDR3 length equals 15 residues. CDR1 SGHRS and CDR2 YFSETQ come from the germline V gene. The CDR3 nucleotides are TGCGCCAGCAGCCTAGGGACAGATAACACCGGGGAGCTGTTTTTT. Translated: CASSLGTDNTGELFF.

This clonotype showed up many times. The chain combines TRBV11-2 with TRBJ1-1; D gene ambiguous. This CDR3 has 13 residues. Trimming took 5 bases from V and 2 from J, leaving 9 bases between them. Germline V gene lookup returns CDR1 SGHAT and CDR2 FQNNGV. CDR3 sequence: CASSPRTNTEAFF. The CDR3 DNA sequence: TGTGCCAGCAGCCCCCGAACTAACACTGAAGCTTTCTTT.

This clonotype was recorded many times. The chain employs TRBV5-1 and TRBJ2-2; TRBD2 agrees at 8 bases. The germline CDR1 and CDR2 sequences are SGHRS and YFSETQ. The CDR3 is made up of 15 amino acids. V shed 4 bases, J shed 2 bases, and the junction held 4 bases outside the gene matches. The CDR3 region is CASSPGTRNTGELFF. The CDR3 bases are TGCGCCAGCAGCCCAGGGACTAGAAACACCGGGGAGCTGTTTTTT.

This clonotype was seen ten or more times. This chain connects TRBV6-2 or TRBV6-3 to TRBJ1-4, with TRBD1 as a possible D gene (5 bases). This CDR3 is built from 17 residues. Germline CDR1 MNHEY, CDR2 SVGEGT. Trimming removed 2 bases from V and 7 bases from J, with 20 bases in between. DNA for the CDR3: TGTGCCAGCAGTTACGGGAGATTTGGAGGGGCGCCTGAAAAACTGTTTTTT. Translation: CASSYGRFGGAPEKLFF.

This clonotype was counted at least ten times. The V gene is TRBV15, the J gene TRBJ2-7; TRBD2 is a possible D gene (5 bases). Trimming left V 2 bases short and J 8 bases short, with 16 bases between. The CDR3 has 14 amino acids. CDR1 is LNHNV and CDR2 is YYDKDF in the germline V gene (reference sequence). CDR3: CATSRPRGQPKQYF. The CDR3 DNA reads TGTGCCACCAGCAGACCTCGAGGGCAGCCCAAGCAGTACTTC.

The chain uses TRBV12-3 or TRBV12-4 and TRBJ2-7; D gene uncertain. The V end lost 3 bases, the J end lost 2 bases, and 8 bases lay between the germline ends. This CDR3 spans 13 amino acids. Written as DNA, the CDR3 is TGTGCCAGCAGTTTCCGCAGAACCTACGAGCAGTACTTC. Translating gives CASSFRRTYEQYF.

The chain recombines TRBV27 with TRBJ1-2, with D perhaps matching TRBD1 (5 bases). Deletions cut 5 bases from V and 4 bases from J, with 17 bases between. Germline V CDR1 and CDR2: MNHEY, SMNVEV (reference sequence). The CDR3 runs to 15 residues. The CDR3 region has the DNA TGTGCCAGCAGTGTAAGCCGGGACTCCTTCTATGGCTACACCTTC. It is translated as CASSVSRDSFYGYTF.

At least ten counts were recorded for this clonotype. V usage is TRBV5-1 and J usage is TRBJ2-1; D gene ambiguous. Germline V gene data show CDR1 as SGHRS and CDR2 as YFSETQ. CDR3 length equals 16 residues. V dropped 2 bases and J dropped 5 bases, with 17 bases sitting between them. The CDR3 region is CASSLPDWYQDNEQFF. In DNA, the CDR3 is TGCGCCAGCAGCTTACCTGACTGGTACCAGGACAATGAGCAGTTCTTC. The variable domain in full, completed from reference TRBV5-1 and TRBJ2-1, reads KAGVTQTPRYLIKTRGQQVTLSCSPISGHRSVSWYQQTPGQGLQFLFEYFSETQRNKGNFPGRFSGRQFSNSRSEMNVSTLELGDSALYLCASSLPDWYQDNEQFFGPGTRLTVL.

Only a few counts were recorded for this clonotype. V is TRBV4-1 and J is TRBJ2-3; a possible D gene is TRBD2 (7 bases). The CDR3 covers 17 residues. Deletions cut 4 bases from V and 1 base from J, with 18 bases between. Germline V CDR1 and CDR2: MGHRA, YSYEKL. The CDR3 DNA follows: TGCGCCAGCAGCCGCCAGAGGGGGGAGGGTCGCACAGATACGCAGTATTTT. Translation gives CASSRQRGEGRTDTQYF.

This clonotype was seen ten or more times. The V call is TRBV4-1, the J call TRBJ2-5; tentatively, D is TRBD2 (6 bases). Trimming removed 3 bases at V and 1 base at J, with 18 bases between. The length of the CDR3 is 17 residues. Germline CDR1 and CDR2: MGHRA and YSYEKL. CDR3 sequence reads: CASSHASSVPGQETQYF. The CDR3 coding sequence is TGCGCCAGCAGCCACGCGTCTAGCGTTCCGGGCCAAGAGACCCAGTACTTC.

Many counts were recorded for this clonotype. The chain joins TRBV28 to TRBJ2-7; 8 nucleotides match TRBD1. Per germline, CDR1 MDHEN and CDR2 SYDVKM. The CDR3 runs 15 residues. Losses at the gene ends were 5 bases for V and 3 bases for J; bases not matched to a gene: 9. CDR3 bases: TGTGCCAGCAGTATTGGGGGACAGGCCCTCTACGAGCAGTACTTC. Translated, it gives CASSIGGQALYEQYF.

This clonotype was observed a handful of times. The CDR3 is CASSSDAGYGYTF. The CDR3 nucleotides are TGTGCCAGCAGCTCCGATGCAGGGTATGGCTACACCTTC. This chain connects TRBV11-2 to TRBJ2-7; TRBD1 is a possible D gene (5 bases). TRBJ1-2 explains the end of the DNA better; the J call may be wrong. In germline, CDR1 is SGHAT, CDR2 FQNNGV. CDR3 size: 13 residues.

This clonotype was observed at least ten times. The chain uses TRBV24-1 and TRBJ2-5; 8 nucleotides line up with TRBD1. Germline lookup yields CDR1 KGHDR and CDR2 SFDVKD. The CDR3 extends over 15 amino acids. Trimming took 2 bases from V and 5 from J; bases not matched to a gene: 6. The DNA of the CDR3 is TGTGCCACCAGTGATTCCGGGACAGGAGAGGAGACCCAGTACTTC. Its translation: CATSDSGTGEETQYF.

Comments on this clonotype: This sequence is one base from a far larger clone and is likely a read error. The CDR3 sequence is CASSYSTGYEQSF. The DNA for the CDR3 is TGTGCCAGCAGTTACTCGACAGGGTACGAGCAGTCCTTC. The J gene is TRBJ2-1, the V gene TRBV6-5; 7 nucleotides match TRBD1. This CDR3 is 13 amino acids long. Germline values: CDR1 MNHEY, CDR2 SVGAGI.

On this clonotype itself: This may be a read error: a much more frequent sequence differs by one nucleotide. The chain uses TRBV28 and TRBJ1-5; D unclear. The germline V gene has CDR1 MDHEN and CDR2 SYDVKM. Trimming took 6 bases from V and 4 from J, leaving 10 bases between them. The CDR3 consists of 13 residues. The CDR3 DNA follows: TGTGCCAGCAGCGACCCGGGGAATCAGCCCCAGCATTTT. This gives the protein CASSDPGNQPQHF.

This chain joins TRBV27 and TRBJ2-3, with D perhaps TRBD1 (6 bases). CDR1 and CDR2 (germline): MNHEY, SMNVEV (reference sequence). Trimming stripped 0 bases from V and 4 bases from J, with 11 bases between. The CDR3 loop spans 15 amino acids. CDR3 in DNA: TGTGCCAGCAGTTTATCGGTACAGGGCCCAGATACGCAGTATTTT. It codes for CASSLSVQGPDTQYF.

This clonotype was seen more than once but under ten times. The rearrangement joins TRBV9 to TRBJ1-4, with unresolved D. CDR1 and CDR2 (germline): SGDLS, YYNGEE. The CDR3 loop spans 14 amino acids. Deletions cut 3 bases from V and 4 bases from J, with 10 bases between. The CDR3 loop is CASSARGDNEKLFF. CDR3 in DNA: TGTGCCAGCAGCGCCCGTGGGGATAATGAAAAACTGTTTTTT.

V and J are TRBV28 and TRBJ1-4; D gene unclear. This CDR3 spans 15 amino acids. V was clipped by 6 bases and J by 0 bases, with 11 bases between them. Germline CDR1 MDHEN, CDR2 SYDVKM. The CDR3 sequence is CASSPPGTTNEKLFF. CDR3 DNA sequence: TGTGCCAGCAGCCCTCCGGGGACAACTAATGAAAAACTGTTTTTT.

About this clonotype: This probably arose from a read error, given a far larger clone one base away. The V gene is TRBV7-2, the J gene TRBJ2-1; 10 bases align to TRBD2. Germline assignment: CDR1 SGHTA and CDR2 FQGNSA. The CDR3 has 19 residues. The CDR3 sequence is CAGSVQREGSSSSYNEQFF. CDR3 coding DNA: TGTGCCGGCAGTGTCCAGCGGGAGGGCTCAAGTTCGTCCTACAATGAGCAGTTCTTC.